What follows are 12 T cell receptor beta chains derived from one specimen sequenced in a study of blood T cell repertoires in COVID-19. Sequenced by immunoSEQ multiplex PCR; TCRdb stores in-frame clones only, minus some. The sample consists of around 230,000 clones, over 75% of them appearing once. Sequences were obtained from peripheral blood. The receptors shown here come from an elderly woman with acute or convalescent COVID-19.

V gene TRBV29-1 combines with J gene TRBJ2-7; TRBD2 agrees at 7 bases. The germline gives CDR1 SQVTM, CDR2 ANQGSEA. V lost 5 bases and J lost 2; bases outside the gene matches: 6. The CDR3 extends over 13 amino acids. The CDR3 is CSVLAGDTYEQYF. CDR3 bases: TGCAGCGTTCTCGCGGGAGATACCTACGAGCAGTACTTC.

The chain combines TRBV19 with TRBJ2-2; TRBD2 matches 9 bases. The length of the CDR3 is 15 residues. V gave up 7 bases and J gave up 4 bases; unmatched junction bases: 7. Germline lookup yields CDR1 LNHDA and CDR2 SQIVND (reference sequence). CDR3 nucleotide sequence: TGTGCCAGTAAAGATGGCGGGGGGGGCACCGGGGAGCTGTTTTTT. Protein: CASKDGGGGTGELFF.

V usage is TRBV2 and J usage is TRBJ2-7, with 8 bases aligning to TRBD2. V dropped 3 bases and J dropped 4; count of bases not matched to a gene: 8. The V gene's germline CDR1 is SNHLY and CDR2 FYNNEI. The CDR3 consists of 15 residues. The CDR3 coding sequence is TGTGCCAGCAGTGACGTGGGTCTAGCGGGTTACGAGCAGTACTTC. Amino acids: CASSDVGLAGYEQYF.

The V call is TRBV5-1, the J call TRBJ2-5; 7 positions match TRBD2. This CDR3 comprises 13 residues. J lost 2 bases, V lost 6 bases, and 4 bases had no gene match. Germline CDR1 reads SGHRS; CDR2 reads YFSETQ. CDR3 in DNA: TGCGCCAGCACCGGGACTAATCAAGAGACCCAGTACTTC. It translates to CASTGTNQETQYF.

The rearrangement joins TRBV5-1 to TRBJ2-6, with 7 bases that match TRBD2. The germline CDR1 and CDR2 sequences are SGHRS and YFSETQ. The V and J ends lost 7 bases and 3 bases, in that order; junction bases with no gene match: 10. The CDR3 extends over 16 amino acids. The CDR3 nucleotides are TGCGCCAGCTGCTGGACGGGCGGGGGTGGGGCCAACGTCCTGACTTTC. Translating it yields CASCWTGGGGANVLTF.

J is TRBJ2-7 and V is TRBV6-5; TRBD1 agrees at 7 bases. Per the germline V gene, CDR1 is MNHEY and CDR2 is SVGAGI. V shed 6 bases and J 5 bases; nucleotides not matched to a gene: 10. The CDR3 is made up of 14 amino acids. In DNA form, the CDR3 reads TGTGCCAGCAGCTGGGGACAGATTACCAACGAGCAGTACTTC. This sequence encodes CASSWGQITNEQYF.

The V and J genes are TRBV10-1 and TRBJ2-7, with 7 bases identical to TRBD2. Germline values: CDR1 WNHNN, CDR2 SYGVQD (reference sequence). V trimming: 7 bases; J trimming: 4 bases; junction bases outside the gene matches: 7. The CDR3 is 13 amino acids. The CDR3 sequence: CASIPNGGYEQYF. The CDR3 DNA sequence: TGCGCCAGCATACCAAACGGGGGGTACGAGCAGTACTTC.

This clone was counted a single time. The chain is built from TRBV7-9 and TRBJ2-1, with 8 bases aligning to TRBD2. Looked up from germline, CDR1 is SEHNR and CDR2 is FQNEAQ (reference sequence). The trim removed 4 bases at V and 4 bases at J, leaving 3 bases unmatched. The CDR3 is made up of 14 amino acids. The CDR3 loop is CASSSGGDYNEQFF. The DNA of the CDR3 is TGTGCCAGCAGCTCCGGGGGGGATTACAATGAGCAGTTCTTC.

This rearrangement joins TRBV4-1 to TRBJ2-7; 8 nucleotides align to TRBD2. V dropped 0 bases and J dropped 6; count of bases not matched to a gene: 1. This CDR3 contains 13 residues. Germline V CDR1 and CDR2: MGHRA, YSYEKL. This CDR3 is CASSQEGLGEQYF. The CDR3 DNA is TGCGCCAGCAGCCAAGAGGGACTAGGCGAGCAGTACTTC.

The chain couples TRBV14 to TRBJ2-7; the D gene is possibly TRBD1 (6 bases). Trimming stripped 4 bases from V and 4 bases from J, with 17 bases between. The CDR3 sequence is 15 residues long. CDR1 SGHDN and CDR2 FVKESK come from the germline V gene. The chain's CDR3 is CASSPDSLRGYEQYF. CDR3 nucleotides: TGTGCCAGCAGCCCGGACAGCCTCAGGGGTTACGAGCAGTACTTC.

J is TRBJ2-3 and V is TRBV28; D is undetermined. The CDR3 contains 13 residues. V lost 6 bases and J 4 bases, leaving 11 bases between the germline ends. Germline CDR1 reads MDHEN; CDR2 reads SYDVKM. CDR3 DNA: TGTGCCAGCAGCCTATCCCCCCCAGATACGCAGTATTTT. Translated, it gives CASSLSPPDTQYF.

The chain combines TRBV25-1 with TRBJ2-1, with 11 nucleotides matching TRBD1. The germline V gene has CDR1 MGHDK and CDR2 SYGVNS. V lost 3 bases, J lost 4 bases, and 11 bases stayed unmatched. CDR3 length equals 18 residues. The CDR3 spells CASSDRTLGTGGYNEQFF. CDR3 nucleotide sequence: TGTGCCAGCAGTGACAGAACCCTAGGGACAGGGGGATACAATGAGCAGTTCTTC.